This T cell receptor (beta chain) was sequenced during a study of ipilimumab plus nivolumab after autologous stem cell transplantation. Study in general: Typical patient got 5 ipilimumab doses and fewer than 10 nivolumab doses (median). DLBCL patients had primary refractory or relapsed disease.

The CDR3 runs to 16 residues. CDR1 is SNHLY and CDR2 is FYNNEI in the germline V gene. V was trimmed by 6 bases and J by 0 bases, leaving 15 bases between them. Sequenced by immunoSEQ multiplex PCR; TCRdb stores in-frame clones only, minus some. The sample lists some 25,000 clones, about 86% occurring once. This rearrangement joins TRBV2 to TRBJ1-3; maybe TRBD1 (6 bases). The material was PBMCs, obtained in a trial of ipilimumab plus nivolumab as post-transplant consolidation. This receptor was obtained from a male donor with diffuse large B-cell lymphoma. CDR3 loop: CASRVVRGASGNTIYF. The CDR3 DNA reads TGTGCCAGCAGGGTTGTCAGGGGAGCCTCTGGAAACACCATATATTTT.